A selection of T cell receptor beta chains follows, all from one sample in a study of post-analysis software for immune sequencing data. MiXCR, applied by TCRdb to the PCR reads, yields one record per CDR3 protein. The sample includes 600,000 to 700,000 distinct CDR3 sequences, 55% to 70% of them seen just once. What was sequenced was blood. Source of these receptors: a girl between 2 and 10 years old with multiple sclerosis. The CDR3 runs from the conserved cysteine through the conserved F or W. D genes are given only for firm matches. Expanded clones are given a class, and other clones once, few, many or no size at all.

J	size	V	D	CDR3	DNA
TRBJ2-1	.	TRBV27	.	CASVSLRGVLGLSVDEQFF	TGTGCCAGCGTATCACTCAGGGGGGTGCTAGGGTTGAGTGTGGATGAGCAGTTCTTC
TRBJ1-2	.	TRBV25-1	.	CASSGTFRVRGYTF	TGTGCCAGCAGTGGGACTTTCAGGGTCCGCGGCTACACCTTC
TRBJ1-6	.	TRBV6-6	TRBD1	CASSSGQGGNNSPLHF	TGTGCCAGCAGTTCCGGACAGGGTGGCAATAATTCACCCCTCCACTTT
TRBJ2-5	few	TRBV7-2	TRBD2	CASNQLAGEQTQYF	TGTGCCAGCAACCAACTAGCGGGGGAACAGACCCAGTACTTC
TRBJ2-1	.	TRBV6-2/TRBV6-3	TRBD2	CASSYSSGGMWDEQFF	TGTGCCAGCAGTTACTCTAGCGGGGGAATGTGGGATGAGCAGTTCTTC
TRBJ2-7	.	TRBV7-9	.	CASSRDNSLDEQYF	TGTGCCAGCAGCCGGGACAATTCCCTAGACGAGCAGTACTTC
TRBJ1-2	.	TRBV27	.	CASGPQPQDSYGYTF	TGTGCCAGCGGACCGCAGCCGCAGGATTCCTATGGCTACACCTTC
TRBJ2-7	few	TRBV20-1	.	CSVGGASVTYEQYF	TGCAGTGTTGGGGGGGCTAGCGTTACCTACGAGCAGTACTTC
TRBJ1-2	few	TRBV4-3	.	CASSQDRQVNYGYTF	TGCGCCAGCAGCCAGGACAGACAAGTTAACTATGGCTACACCTTC
TRBJ2-7	.	TRBV29-1	TRBD1	CSVFGQGPPYEQYF	TGCAGCGTTTTCGGACAGGGGCCCCCCTACGAGCAGTACTTC
TRBJ2-7	.	TRBV7-9	.	CASSFGQGGTTYEQYF	TGTGCCAGCAGCTTTGGACAGGGAGGGACTACCTACGAGCAGTACTTC
TRBJ2-1	few	TRBV12-3/TRBV12-4	TRBD2	CASSLGGGGYNEQFF	TGTGCCAGCAGTTTAGGTGGCGGGGGCTACAATGAGCAGTTCTTC
TRBJ1-4	.	TRBV5-5	.	CASSLYGRGTNEKLFF	TGTGCCAGCAGCTTGTACGGCAGGGGAACTAATGAAAAACTGTTTTTT
TRBJ2-5	.	TRBV20-1	.	CSARDLWGLKTQYF	TGCAGTGCTAGAGATCTGTGGGGGCTTAAGACCCAGTACTTC
TRBJ1-5	.	TRBV20-1	.	CSAKGGIQPQHF	TGCAGTGCTAAGGGGGGAATTCAGCCCCAGCATTTT